This T cell receptor (beta chain) emerged from a study of lymphopenia after photon versus proton radiotherapy. Study-wide results and limits: After the lymphocyte nadir, photon-treated repertoires showed oligoclonal expansion, especially of CD8+ Temra cells. Photon-treated patients lost naive T cells and TCR diversity; proton-treated stayed stable.

Germline CDR1 is MNHEY and CDR2 is SVGAGI. The CDR3 spans 14 residues. V was clipped by 6 bases and J by 0 bases, with 11 bases between them. Using immunoSEQ multiplex PCR, the repertoire was profiled, and TCRdb retains in-frame clones only, with some absent. Of about 15,000 clones in the sample, 85% to 90% were seen once. As for this clone: Its matching antigen is unknown.

The receptor's source is a man in his 70s with pancreatic cancer. V is TRBV6-5 and J is TRBJ1-1; D uncertain. This material consisted of peripheral blood, taken from a patient treated with proton-based radiotherapy. The DNA of the CDR3 is TGTGCCAGCAGGTCGGATACCCTGAACACTGAAGCTTTCTTT. This translates into CASRSDTLNTEAFF.